This TCR beta chain was captured by sequencing in a study of T cells expressing NK-cell markers. For the study at large: Obtained from sorted CD3+CD56+NKG2C+, CD3+CD56+NKG2C- and CD3+CD56-NKG2C+ T cells were the TCR beta repertoires.

TCRdb reanalyzed the 5' RACE reads, giving one entry per CDR3 protein sequence and no DNA. The sample data list approximately 420,000 distinct CDR3 sequences. Germline V gene lookup returns CDR1 SGHRS and CDR2 YFSETQ. This CDR3 spans 14 amino acids. V usage is TRBV5-1 and J usage is TRBJ2-6; TCRdb picks TRBD1, but there is no DNA to check that call. This TCR was recovered from a woman in her forties or fifties in good health. Sequenced sample: blood T cells: a sorted CD56 or NKG2C T cell subset, CD4+ or CD8+ T cells, or bulk PBMC T cells (not recorded which). CDR3 in amino acids: CASSLGGDQNVLTF.